These 5 T cell receptor beta chains were all obtained from the same sample, sequenced in a study of technical replicates of blood from several donors. Assay used: immunoSEQ multiplex PCR; TCRdb lists only in-frame clones, some missing. The sample holds tens of thousands of clones; around 84% are singletons and the top ten take 5.6%. The sample consisted of PBMCs. These receptors came from a human donor in good health. Some clones in this sample may be carry-over from other donors' samples.

On this clone itself: The junction shows a germline mismatch at one end, possibly a read error. This chain links TRBV9 with TRBJ2-5; perhaps TRBD2 as D (5 bases). This CDR3 contains 11 residues. Germline CDR1 is SGDLS and CDR2 is YYNGEE. CDR3 protein: CASSPHRTWDF. As DNA, the CDR3 is TGTGCCAGCAGCCCTCACCGGACTTGGGACTTC.

V usage is TRBV5-4 and J usage is TRBJ1-1; the D gene is possibly TRBD1 (6 bases). Trimming left V 4 bases short and J 0 bases short, with 16 bases between. This CDR3 comprises 16 residues. Germline values: CDR1 SGHNT, CDR2 YYREEE (reference sequence). This CDR3 reads CASSADRVTMNTEAFF. The CDR3 DNA sequence: TGTGCCAGCAGCGCGGACAGAGTTACCATGAACACTGAAGCTTTCTTT.

The gene calls are TRBV27 and TRBJ1-1; TRBD1 is a possible D gene (6 bases). This CDR3 region has 15 residues. Germline CDR1 and CDR2: MNHEY and SMNVEV (reference sequence). V lost 2 bases and J 6 bases, leaving 16 bases between the germline ends. The CDR3 sequence: CASSLKVKGVAEAFF. CDR3 DNA: TGTGCCAGCAGTTTAAAGGTCAAGGGGGTTGCTGAAGCTTTCTTT.

The chain combines TRBV10-1 with TRBJ2-1; 9 bases match TRBD2. Germline CDR1 and CDR2: WNHNN and SYGVQD (reference sequence). This CDR3 is built from 15 residues. V shed 6 bases, J shed 7 bases, and the junction held 10 bases outside the gene matches. In DNA form, the CDR3 reads TGCGCCAGCAGCGAGATAGCGGGAGAGGCAAATGAGCAGTTCTTC. As protein: CASSEIAGEANEQFF.

This sequence joins TRBV4-2 and TRBJ2-3, with D maybe TRBD2 (5 bases). This CDR3 is 16 amino acids long. CDR1 and CDR2 (germline): LGHNA, YNFKEQ. V lost 4 bases and J 1 base, leaving 15 bases between the germline ends. As DNA, the CDR3 is TGTGCCAGCAGCCCCCTGAGTGCGGGCGGCACAGATACGCAGTATTTT. Translated: CASSPLSAGGTDTQYF.